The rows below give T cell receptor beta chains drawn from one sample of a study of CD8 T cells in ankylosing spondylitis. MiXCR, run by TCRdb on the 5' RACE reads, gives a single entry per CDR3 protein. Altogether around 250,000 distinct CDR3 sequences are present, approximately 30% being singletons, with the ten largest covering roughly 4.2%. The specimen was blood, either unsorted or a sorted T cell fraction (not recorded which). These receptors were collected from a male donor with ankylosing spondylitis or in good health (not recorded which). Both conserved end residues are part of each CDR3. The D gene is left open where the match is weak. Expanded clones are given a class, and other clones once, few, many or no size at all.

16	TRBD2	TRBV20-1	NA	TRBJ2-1	CSARDLGLAGSSEQFF	TGCAGTGCTAGAGATCTGGGACTAGCTGGTTCCAGCGAGCAGTTCTTC
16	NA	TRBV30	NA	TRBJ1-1	CAWSVRLGQLGRGAFF	TGTGCCTGGAGTGTACGGTTAGGACAGCTGGGGCGGGGAGCTTTCTTT
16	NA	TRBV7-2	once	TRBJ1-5	CASSISTGTSNQPQHF	TGTGCCAGCAGCATAAGTACAGGTACAAGCAATCAGCCCCAGCATTTT
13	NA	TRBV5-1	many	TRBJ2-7	CASSLVRSYEQYF	TGCGCCAGCAGCTTGGTGAGGAGCTACGAGCAGTACTTC
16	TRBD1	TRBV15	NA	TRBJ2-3	CATSRDGAGGADTQYF	TGTGCCACCAGCAGAGATGGAGCAGGGGGCGCAGATACGCAGTATTTT
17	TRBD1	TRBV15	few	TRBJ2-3	CATSRRIHTGGTDTQYF	TGTGCCACCAGCAGACGAATTCATACAGGGGGCACAGATACGCAGTATTTT
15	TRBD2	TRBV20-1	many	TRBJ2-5	CSAKGRAGDQETQYF	TGCAGTGCTAAAGGAAGAGCGGGGGACCAAGAGACCCAGTACTTC
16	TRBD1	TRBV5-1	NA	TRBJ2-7	CASSLYGQRGQNEQYF	TGCGCCAGCAGCTTGTATGGTCAAAGGGGGCAAAACGAGCAGTACTTC
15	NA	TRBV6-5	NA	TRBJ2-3	CASSYPTGGQDTQYF	TGTGCCAGCAGTTACCCCACGGGGGGCCAAGATACGCAGTATTTT
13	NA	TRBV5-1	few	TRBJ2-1	CASSLLGDNEQFF	TGCGCCAGCAGCTTGTTAGGAGACAATGAGCAGTTCTTC
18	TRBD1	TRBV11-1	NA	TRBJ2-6	CASSSGQGKHSGANVLTF	TGTGCCAGCAGCTCTGGACAGGGGAAACACTCTGGGGCCAACGTCCTGACTTTC
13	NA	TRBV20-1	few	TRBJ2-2	CSARISGSGELFF	TGCAGTGCTAGGATTTCAGGGTCCGGGGAGCTGTTTTTT
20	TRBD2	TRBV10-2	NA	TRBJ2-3	CASKEWMGSGALQTTDTQYF	TGCGCCAGCAAAGAATGGATGGGTAGCGGGGCCCTACAAACCACAGATACGCAGTATTTT
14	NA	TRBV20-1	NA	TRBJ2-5	CSATTGRTQETQYF	TGCAGTGCTACCACGGGACGTACTCAAGAGACCCAGTACTTC
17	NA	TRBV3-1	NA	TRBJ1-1	CASSQGGAGPLNTEAFF	TGTGCCAGCAGCCAAGGGGGCGCCGGACCCTTGAACACTGAAGCTTTCTTT
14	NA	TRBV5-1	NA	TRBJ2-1	CASSLERSYNEQFF	TGCGCCAGCAGCTTGGAGAGAAGCTACAATGAGCAGTTCTTC
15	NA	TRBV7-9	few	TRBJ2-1	CASSTGGAAYNEQFF	TGTGCCAGCAGCACAGGCGGGGCCGCCTACAATGAGCAGTTCTTC
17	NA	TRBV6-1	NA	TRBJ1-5	CASRHRQSSGSNQPQHF	TGTGCCAGCAGACACAGACAGAGTAGCGGGTCCAATCAGCCCCAGCATTTT
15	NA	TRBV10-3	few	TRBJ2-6	CAIKGSDTGANVLTF	TGTGCCATCAAGGGTTCAGACACTGGGGCCAACGTCCTGACTTTC
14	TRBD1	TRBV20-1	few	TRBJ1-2	CSATGEGAFYGYTF	TGCAGTGCTACCGGGGAGGGGGCTTTTTATGGCTACACCTTC
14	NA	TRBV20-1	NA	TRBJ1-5	CSASPGRAGQPQHF	TGCAGTGCTTCTCCGGGCCGGGCTGGGCAGCCCCAGCATTTT
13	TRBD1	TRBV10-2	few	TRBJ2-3	CAGTTGAGDTQYF	TGCGCCGGAACGACAGGGGCAGGGGATACGCAGTATTTT
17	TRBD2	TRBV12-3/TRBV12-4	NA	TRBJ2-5	CASSPVVSGGPQETQYF	TGTGCCAGCAGCCCCGTGGTCAGCGGGGGTCCCCAAGAGACCCAGTACTTC
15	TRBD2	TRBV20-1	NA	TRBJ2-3	CSWGRVAGGTDTQYF	TGCAGCTGGGGCCGGGTAGCGGGGGGGACAGATACGCAGTATTTT
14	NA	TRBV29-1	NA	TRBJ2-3	CSVDGVLQQDTQYF	TGCAGCGTTGATGGGGTGTTACAACAGGATACGCAGTATTTT
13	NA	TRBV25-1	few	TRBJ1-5	CASSEEGFQPQHF	TGTGCCAGCAGTGAAGAGGGGTTTCAGCCCCAGCATTTT
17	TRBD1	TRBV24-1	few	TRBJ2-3	CATSDPGTGQGTDTQYF	TGTGCCACCAGTGACCCCGGGACAGGGCAGGGAACAGATACGCAGTATTTT
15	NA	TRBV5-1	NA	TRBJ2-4	CASSSGGLAKNIQYF	TGCGCCAGCAGCTCAGGCGGGCTAGCCAAAAACATTCAGTACTTC
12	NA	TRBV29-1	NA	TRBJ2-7	CSALSGPGEQYF	TGCAGCGCCCTCTCCGGGCCAGGCGAGCAGTACTTC
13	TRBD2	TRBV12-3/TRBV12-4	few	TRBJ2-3	CASRPTGGGTQYF	TGTGCCAGCAGGCCGACTGGCGGGGGTACGCAGTATTTT
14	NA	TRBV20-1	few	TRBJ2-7	CSARDTQTDYEQYF	TGCAGTGCTAGAGATACACAGACAGACTACGAGCAGTACTTC
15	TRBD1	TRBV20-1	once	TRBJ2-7	CSARPWDRGGYEQYF	TGCAGTGCTAGGCCTTGGGACAGGGGGGGGTACGAGCAGTACTTC
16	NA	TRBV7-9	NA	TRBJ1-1	CASTAKVLTGRPEAFF	TGTGCCAGCACCGCCAAAGTCCTTACAGGGCGCCCTGAAGCTTTCTTT
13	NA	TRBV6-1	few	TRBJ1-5	CASRGNSNQPQHF	TGTGCCAGCAGGGGAAATAGCAATCAGCCCCAGCATTTT
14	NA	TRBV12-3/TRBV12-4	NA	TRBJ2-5	CASSDDTGWETQYF	TGTGCCAGCAGTGACGACACAGGGTGGGAGACCCAGTACTTC
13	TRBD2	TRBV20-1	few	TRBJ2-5	CSAPGTSLKTQYF	TGCAGTGCCCCAGGGACTAGCCTTAAGACCCAGTACTTC
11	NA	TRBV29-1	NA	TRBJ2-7	CSVGLGYEQYF	TGCAGCGTTGGATTGGGGTACGAGCAGTACTTC
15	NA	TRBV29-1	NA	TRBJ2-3	CSVEDGDTRGDTQYF	TGCAGCGTTGAAGATGGGGACACCCGTGGGGATACGCAGTATTTT
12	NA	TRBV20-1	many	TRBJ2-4	CSAESGKNIQYF	TGCAGTGCTGAGAGTGGCAAAAACATTCAGTACTTC
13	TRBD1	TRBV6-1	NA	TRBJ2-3	CASTRTGSSTQYF	TGTGCCAGCACCCGGACAGGGTCAAGTACGCAGTATTTT
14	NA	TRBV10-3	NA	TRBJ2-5	CAISESSVEETQYF	TGTGCCATCAGTGAGTCCTCGGTGGAGGAGACCCAGTACTTC
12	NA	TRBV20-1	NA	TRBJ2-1	CSASVVRGEQFF	TGCAGTGCTAGTGTCGTAAGGGGTGAGCAGTTCTTC
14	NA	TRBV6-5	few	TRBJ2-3	CASSFRLEPDTQYF	TGTGCCAGCAGTTTCAGACTAGAACCAGATACGCAGTATTTT
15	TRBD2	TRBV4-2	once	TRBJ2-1	CASSQPGLADNEQFF	TGTGCCAGCAGCCAACCAGGACTAGCCGACAATGAGCAGTTCTTC
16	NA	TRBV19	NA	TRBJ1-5	CASRPRIWDQRQPQHF	TGTGCCAGTAGGCCTCGGATTTGGGACCAACGACAGCCCCAGCATTTT
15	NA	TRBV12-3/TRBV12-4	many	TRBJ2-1	CASSLGTTIYNEQFF	TGTGCCAGCAGTTTGGGGACCACCATTTACAATGAGCAGTTCTTC
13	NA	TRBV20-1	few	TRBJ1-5	CSARGVSNQPQHF	TGCAGTGCGAGAGGGGTTAGCAATCAGCCCCAGCATTTT
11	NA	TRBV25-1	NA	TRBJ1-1	CASSDSVAAFF	TGTGCCAGCAGTGACTCGGTCGCGGCTTTCTTT
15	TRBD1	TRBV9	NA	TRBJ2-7	CASSPHPGTGNEQYF	TGTGCCAGCAGCCCCCATCCTGGGACAGGCAACGAGCAGTACTTC
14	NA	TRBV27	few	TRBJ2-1	CASSLRPEYNEQFF	TGTGCCAGCAGTTTAAGGCCAGAATACAATGAGCAGTTCTTC
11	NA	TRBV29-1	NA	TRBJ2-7	CSVVQMGVQYF	TGCAGCGTTGTACAGATGGGGGTGCAGTACTTC
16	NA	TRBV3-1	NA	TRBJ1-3	CASSRRTVGSGNTIYF	TGTGCCAGCAGCCGACGGACAGTGGGTTCTGGAAACACCATATATTTT
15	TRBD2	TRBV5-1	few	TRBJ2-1	CASSLVSSGWREQFF	TGCGCCAGCAGCTTGGTGTCTAGCGGTTGGCGTGAGCAGTTCTTC
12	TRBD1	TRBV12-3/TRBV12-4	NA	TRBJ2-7	CASRTGAYEQYF	TGTGCCAGCCGGACAGGGGCCTACGAGCAGTACTTC